One sample yielded the 24 T cell receptor beta chains listed below, sequenced in a study of T-cell reconstitution after alpha-beta-depleted transplantation in children. Unique molecular identifiers were incorporated during preparation of the TCRbeta library. TCRdb reprocessed the PCR reads with MiXCR, giving one entry per CDR3 protein. The sample contains around 70,000 distinct CDR3 sequences, 11% of which appear only once. Sequences were derived from PBMCs, sampled before TCRalphabeta/CD19-depleted stem cell transplant. Every receptor here comes from a boy aged 5-17 years with acute myeloid leukemia, due to receive a stem cell transplant.

This clonotype was counted ten times or more. The chain couples TRBV6-5 to TRBJ1-4; D is unclear. The V end was cut by 2 bases, the J end by 0 bases, with 10 bases between. The CDR3 has 16 residues. Germline V gene sequence: CDR1 MNHEY, CDR2 SVGAGI. The CDR3 nucleotides are TGTGCCAGCAGTTACGGGTGGAGTACAACTAATGAAAAACTGTTTTTT. Translated: CASSYGWSTTNEKLFF.

This clonotype was seen repeatedly, ten times or more. The gene calls are TRBV29-1 and TRBJ2-7, with unresolved D. CDR1 and CDR2 from the germline V gene are SQVTM and ANQGSEA. Trimming took off 4 bases at V and 0 bases at J, with 7 bases between the two ends. The CDR3 extends over 12 amino acids. CDR3 sequence reads: CSVVTSSYEQYF. The CDR3 DNA follows: TGCAGCGTTGTGACAAGCTCCTACGAGCAGTACTTC.

This clonotype has a count of ten or more. The chain couples TRBV20-1 to TRBJ1-3; D remains ambiguous. V gave up 1 base and J gave up 0 bases, with 7 bases separating them. Germline assignment: CDR1 DFQATT and CDR2 SNEGSKA (reference sequence). CDR3 size: 14 residues. The CDR3 sequence: CSARGRRSGNTIYF. CDR3 nucleotide sequence: TGCAGTGCTAGAGGACGCCGCTCTGGAAACACCATATATTTT.

This clonotype was seen ten or more times. J is TRBJ2-1 and V is TRBV6-2 or TRBV6-3, with 10 bases aligning to TRBD2. J was trimmed by 7 bases and V by 6 bases; bases with no gene match: 27. CDR1 is MNHEY and CDR2 is SVGEGT in the germline V gene. CDR3 length equals 21 residues. The CDR3 here is CASRRLAGAPITKSSNNEQFF. CDR3 DNA: TGTGCCAGCAGAAGGCTAGCGGGAGCGCCAATTACCAAGTCCTCGAATAATGAGCAGTTCTTC.

This clonotype was observed at least ten times. The V call is TRBV7-2, the J call TRBJ2-3; TRBD2 matches at 7 bases. V trimming: 0 bases; J trimming: 3 bases; junction bases outside the gene matches: 6. The CDR3 length is 16 residues. The germline CDR1 and CDR2 sequences are SGHTA and FQGNSA. This chain's CDR3 is CASSLAGRASTDTQYF. In DNA, the CDR3 is TGTGCCAGCAGCTTAGCAGGGAGGGCCAGTACAGATACGCAGTATTTT.

In its sample, this clonotype was seen many times. This rearrangement joins TRBV4-1 to TRBJ1-1; 7 nucleotides align to TRBD1. V trimming: 0 bases; J trimming: 1 base; junction bases outside the gene matches: 2. Germline V gene sequence: CDR1 MGHRA, CDR2 YSYEKL. The CDR3 extends over 15 amino acids. CDR3 DNA: TGCGCCAGCAGCCAAGATAGGACAGGGAACACTGAAGCTTTCTTT. It yields the protein CASSQDRTGNTEAFF.

This clonotype has at least ten counts. The genes are TRBV3-1 and TRBJ2-1; 10 bases line up with TRBD2. Germline CDR1 reads LGHDT; CDR2 reads YNNKEL (reference sequence). The CDR3 is 16 amino acids. With 4 bases clipped from V and 3 bases from J, the junction kept 6 bases outside the gene matches. The CDR3: CASSLPIAGGYNEQFF. The CDR3 DNA follows: TGTGCCAGCAGCCTTCCTATAGCGGGGGGCTACAATGAGCAGTTCTTC.

The table lists this clonotype with a few counts. The rearrangement uses TRBV14 and TRBJ1-4; D not resolved. V was cut by 4 bases and J by 5 bases, with 14 bases left in between. This CDR3 contains 15 residues. The germline V gene encodes CDR1 SGHDN and CDR2 FVKESK. CDR3 residues: CASSLGRVSNEKLFF. The DNA of the CDR3 is TGTGCCAGCAGCCTCGGACGGGTCTCGAATGAAAAACTGTTTTTT.

This clonotype appeared many times. The chain joins TRBV12-3 or TRBV12-4 to TRBJ1-1, with D hard to call. The CDR3 is 13 residues long. V was clipped by 5 bases and J by 4 bases, with 11 bases between them. Written as DNA, the CDR3 is TGTGCCAGCAGTAATCGTCAGAGCACTGAAGCTTTCTTT. Translating gives CASSNRQSTEAFF.

This clonotype showed up many times. The gene calls are TRBV7-2 and TRBJ1-6, with D maybe TRBD1 (5 bases). This CDR3 spans 14 amino acids. V dropped 1 base and J dropped 8 bases, with 9 bases sitting between them. CDR1 SGHTA and CDR2 FQGNSA come from the germline V gene. The CDR3 nucleotides are TGTGCCAGCAGCTTAGGGCAGGGTTATTCACCCCTCCACTTT. It codes for CASSLGQGYSPLHF.

This clonotype came up many times. The V and J genes are TRBV5-1 and TRBJ1-1; D might be TRBD1 (6 bases). Germline CDR1 and CDR2: SGHRS and YFSETQ. This CDR3 comprises 15 residues. The ends were cut back, 0 bases at V and 4 bases at J, with 13 bases in the middle. The DNA for the CDR3 is TGCGCCAGCAGCTTGGCCACAGGGAGGAGCACTGAAGCTTTCTTT. Its translation: CASSLATGRSTEAFF.

This clonotype was seen many times. CDR3 amino acids: CSGDRGQTEAFF. The CDR3 nucleotides are TGCAGCGGGGACAGGGGGCAGACTGAAGCTTTCTTT. This chain joins TRBV29-1 and TRBJ1-1; TRBD1 aligns across 12 bases. In germline, CDR1 is SQVTM, CDR2 ANQGSEA. The V segment lost 7 bases and the J segment 5 bases; nucleotides outside the gene matches: 2. CDR3 size: 12 residues.

This clonotype has a count of ten or more. The rearrangement uses TRBV7-8 and TRBJ2-1, with D hard to call. V dropped 0 bases and J dropped 4 bases, with 10 bases sitting between them. There are 15 residues in the CDR3. CDR1 SGHVS and CDR2 FQNEAQ come from the germline V gene. As DNA, the CDR3 is TGTGCCAGCAGCTTAGCGACTTCCACATACAATGAGCAGTTCTTC. It is translated as CASSLATSTYNEQFF. The whole variable domain, filled in from reference TRBV7-8 and TRBJ2-1, reads GAGVSQSPRYKVAKRGQDVALRCDPISGHVSLFWYQQALGQGPEFLTYFQNEAQLDKSGLPSDRFFAERPEGSVSTLKIQRTQQEDSAVYLCASSLATSTYNEQFFGPGTRLTVL.

In this sample, this clonotype turned up many times. V gene TRBV7-8 combines with J gene TRBJ2-5; the match to TRBD2 covers 10 bases. V was clipped by 4 bases and J by 4 bases; unmatched bases: 18. This CDR3 has 19 amino acids. The germline V gene encodes CDR1 SGHVS and CDR2 FQNEAQ. CDR3 protein: CASSYSRLAGGPGAETQYF. As DNA, the CDR3 is TGTGCCAGCAGCTACTCGAGATTAGCGGGGGGCCCGGGGGCAGAGACCCAGTACTTC. Using reference TRBV7-8 and TRBJ2-5 for the parts outside the CDR3, the full variable domain is GAGVSQSPRYKVAKRGQDVALRCDPISGHVSLFWYQQALGQGPEFLTYFQNEAQLDKSGLPSDRFFAERPEGSVSTLKIQRTQQEDSAVYLCASSYSRLAGGPGAETQYFGPGTRLLVL.

This clonotype was seen many times. CDR3 in amino acids: CASSGVASYNEQFF. The CDR3 DNA reads TGTGCCAGCAGCGGGGTGGCCTCCTACAATGAGCAGTTCTTC. The chain joins TRBV12-3 or TRBV12-4 to TRBJ2-1, with D possibly TRBD2 on 5 matching bases. This CDR3 is built from 14 residues. Trimming shortened V by 6 bases and J by 0 bases, and 9 bases separated the two germline ends.

This clonotype was counted ten times or more. This chain joins TRBV5-1 and TRBJ2-7; D gene unclear. V lost 4 bases and J 3 bases, leaving 11 bases between the germline ends. This CDR3 is built from 13 residues. CDR1 and CDR2 (germline): SGHRS, YFSETQ. CDR3 loop: CASSTGGSYEQYF. Here the CDR3 DNA reads TGCGCCAGCAGCACCGGTGGTAGCTACGAGCAGTACTTC.

This clonotype has ten or more counts. The chain uses TRBV7-6 and TRBJ1-6, with D maybe TRBD1 (6 bases). Trimming removed 5 bases at V and 0 bases at J, with 14 bases between. This CDR3 region has 17 residues. Germline lookup yields CDR1 SGHVS and CDR2 FNYEAQ. The CDR3 coding sequence is TGTGCCAGCAGCCTAACAGGGTCTAGCTCCTATAATTCACCCCTCCACTTT. Translating it yields CASSLTGSSSYNSPLHF. Variable domain in full (rest from reference TRBV7-6 and TRBJ1-6): GAGVSQSPRYKVTKRGQDVALRCDPISGHVSLYWYRQALGQGPEFLTYFNYEAQQDKSGLPNDRFSAERPEGSISTLTIQRTEQRDSAMYRCASSLTGSSSYNSPLHFGNGTRLTVT.

This clonotype was seen many times. This rearrangement joins TRBV12-3 or TRBV12-4 to TRBJ2-7, with 9 nucleotides matching TRBD1. The CDR3 sequence is 20 residues long. The V and J ends lost 5 bases and 0 bases, in that order; junction bases with no gene match: 20. The CDR3 loop reads CASSAPRRDRVSVVSYEQYF. The CDR3, as DNA: TGTGCCAGCAGTGCCCCCCGCCGGGACAGGGTTTCGGTAGTCTCCTACGAGCAGTACTTC.

This clonotype was observed at least ten times. This chain connects TRBV10-3 to TRBJ2-3, with 12 bases fitting TRBD2. This CDR3 comprises 19 residues. V lost 10 bases, J lost 3 bases, and 20 bases stayed unmatched. Germline CDR1 is ENHRY and CDR2 is SYGVKD. CDR3 loop: CATTGGLAGGLGFTDTQYF. CDR3 DNA: TGTGCCACCACAGGGGGTCTAGCGGGGGGGCTAGGTTTTACAGATACGCAGTATTTT.

This clonotype was observed at least ten times. The chain joins TRBV29-1 to TRBJ2-3, with a tentative D call TRBD2 (5 bases). Germline-derived CDR1 and CDR2 are SQVTM and ANQGSEA. Trimming pared 7 bases from V and 0 bases from J, leaving 11 bases between. The CDR3 loop spans 13 amino acids. The CDR3 spells CSARGPSTDTQYF. The CDR3 DNA follows: TGCAGCGCCCGCGGGCCTAGCACAGATACGCAGTATTTT.

This clonotype was seen ten or more times. The chain joins TRBV12-3 or TRBV12-4 to TRBJ1-6, with no clear D. The V and J ends lost 2 bases and 7 bases respectively, with 12 bases between them. This CDR3 comprises 15 residues. The CDR3 spells CASSLNSPRNSPLHF. As DNA, the CDR3 is TGTGCCAGCAGTTTAAACAGCCCAAGGAATTCACCCCTCCACTTT.

This clonotype was counted many times. The junction does not match germline at one end; this may be a read error. The chain recombines TRBV6-2 or TRBV6-3 with TRBJ2-7, with unresolved D. There are 13 residues in the CDR3. CDR1 MNHEY and CDR2 SVGEGT come from the germline V gene. The CDR3 here is CASNKDPRLSMDF. The CDR3 nucleotides read TGTGCCAGCAATAAAGACCCACGCCTGAGCATGGACTTC.

This clonotype has only a few counts. The rearrangement joins TRBV30 to TRBJ2-7; D remains unclear. The CDR3 runs to 14 residues. Germline-derived CDR1 and CDR2 are GTSNPN and SVGIG (reference sequence). Trimming took off 3 bases at V and 1 base at J, with 13 bases between the two ends. CDR3 residues: CAWRGNSVSYEQYF. CDR3 DNA sequence: TGTGCCTGGAGAGGTAACAGCGTGTCCTACGAGCAGTACTTC.

The table lists this clonotype with many counts. J is TRBJ2-3 and V is TRBV11-2, with 8 positions matching TRBD2. With 5 bases clipped from V and 2 bases from J, the junction kept 15 bases outside the gene matches. Per germline, CDR1 SGHAT and CDR2 FQNNGV. This CDR3 is built from 18 residues. The DNA for the CDR3 is TGTGCCAGCAGCCCCAGGGGCGTGGGACTAGGGTTCACAGATACGCAGTATTTT. This codes for CASSPRGVGLGFTDTQYF.